This T cell receptor beta chain was captured by sequencing in a study of blood T cell repertoires in COVID-19. At the level of the study: Both acute and convalescent COVID-19 samples were obtained from the United States, Italy and Spain.

Enrolled through a virtual design, the participants were between roughly 18 and 100 years of age and came from 24 US areas. Participants' reported clinical history set cohort assignment. As processed by the authors: Estimated nucleated cell counts came from reference gene primer amplification. TCRdb keeps only in-frame clones here, not all; method: immunoSEQ multiplex PCR. V, J and clone size derive from that table, while D and trimming were established from the DNA sequence. This table has about 210,000 clones, around 86% appearing once. Sequences were obtained from PBMCs or T cells enriched from blood (not recorded which). The sequence was obtained from a woman in her thirties or forties with acute COVID-19.

The CDR3 DNA reads as TGTGCCAGCAGCTTAGGCCCAGAGGGTTACAATGAGCAGTTCTTC. Its translation is CASSLGPEGYNEQFF. The chain uses TRBV7-9 and TRBJ2-1; maybe TRBD2 (5 bases). Looked up from germline, CDR1 is SEHNR and CDR2 is FQNEAQ (reference sequence). The CDR3 spans 15 residues. The V end lost 1 base, the J end lost 4 bases, and 11 bases lay between the germline ends.